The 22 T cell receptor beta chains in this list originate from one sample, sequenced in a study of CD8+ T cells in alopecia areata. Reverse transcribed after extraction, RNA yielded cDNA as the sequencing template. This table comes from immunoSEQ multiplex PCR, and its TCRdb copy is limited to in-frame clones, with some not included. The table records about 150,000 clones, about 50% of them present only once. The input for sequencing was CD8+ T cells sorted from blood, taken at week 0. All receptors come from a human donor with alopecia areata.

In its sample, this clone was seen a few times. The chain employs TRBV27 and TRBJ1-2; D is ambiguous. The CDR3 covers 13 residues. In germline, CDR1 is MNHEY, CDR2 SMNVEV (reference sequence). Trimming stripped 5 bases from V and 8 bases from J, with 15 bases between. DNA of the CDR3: TGTGCCAGCAGTCCTCTTCCTTGGGGAGGCTACACCTTC. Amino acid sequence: CASSPLPWGGYTF.

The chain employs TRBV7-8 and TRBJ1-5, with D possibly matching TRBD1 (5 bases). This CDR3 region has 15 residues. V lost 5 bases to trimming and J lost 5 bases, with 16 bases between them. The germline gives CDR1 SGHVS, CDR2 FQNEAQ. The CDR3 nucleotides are TGTGCCAGCAGCCAACCCATCGACAGCTATCAGCCCCAGCATTTT. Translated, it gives CASSQPIDSYQPQHF.

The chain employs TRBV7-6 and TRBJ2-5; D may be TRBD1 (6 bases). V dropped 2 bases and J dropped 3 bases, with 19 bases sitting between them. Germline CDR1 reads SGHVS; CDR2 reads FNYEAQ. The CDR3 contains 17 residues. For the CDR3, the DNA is TGTGCCAGCAGCTTATTGGGAAGGGGGACACTAGAAGAGACCCAGTACTTC. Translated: CASSLLGRGTLEETQYF.

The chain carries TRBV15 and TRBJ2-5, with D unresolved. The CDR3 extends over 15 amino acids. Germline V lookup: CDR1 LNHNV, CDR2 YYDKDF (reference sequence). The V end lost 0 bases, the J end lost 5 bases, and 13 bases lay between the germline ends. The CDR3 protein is CATSRDLRGTETQYF. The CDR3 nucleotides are TGTGCCACCAGCAGAGATCTCCGAGGAACGGAGACCCAGTACTTC.

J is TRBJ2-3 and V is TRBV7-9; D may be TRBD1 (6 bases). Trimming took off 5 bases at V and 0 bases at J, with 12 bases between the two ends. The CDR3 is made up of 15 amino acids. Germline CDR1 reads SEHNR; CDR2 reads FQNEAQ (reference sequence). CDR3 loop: CASSEGQSSTDTQYF. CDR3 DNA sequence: TGTGCCAGCAGCGAAGGACAGTCTAGCACAGATACGCAGTATTTT. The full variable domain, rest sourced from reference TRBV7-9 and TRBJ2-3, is DTGVSQNPRHKITKRGQNVTFRCDPISEHNRLYWYRQTLGQGPEFLTYFQNEAQLEKSRLLSDRFSAERPKGSFSTLEIQRTEQGDSAMYLCASSEGQSSTDTQYFGPGTRLTVL.

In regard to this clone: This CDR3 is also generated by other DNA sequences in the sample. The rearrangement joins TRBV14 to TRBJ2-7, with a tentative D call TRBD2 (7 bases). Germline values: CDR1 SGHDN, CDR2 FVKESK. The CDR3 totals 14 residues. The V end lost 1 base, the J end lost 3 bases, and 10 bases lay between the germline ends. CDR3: CASSQAGGGYEQYF. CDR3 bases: TGTGCCAGCAGCCAAGCGGGGGGCGGCTACGAGCAGTACTTC.

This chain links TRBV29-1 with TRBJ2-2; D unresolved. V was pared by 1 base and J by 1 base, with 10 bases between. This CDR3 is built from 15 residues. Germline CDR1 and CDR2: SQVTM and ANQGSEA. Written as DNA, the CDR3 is TGCAGCGTTGAAGGGGTGCTGGGGAACACCGGGGAGCTGTTTTTT. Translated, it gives CSVEGVLGNTGELFF.

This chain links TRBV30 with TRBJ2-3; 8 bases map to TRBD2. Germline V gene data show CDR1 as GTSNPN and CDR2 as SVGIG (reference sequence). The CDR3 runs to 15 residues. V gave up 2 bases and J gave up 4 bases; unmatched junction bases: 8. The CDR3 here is CAWSFGGAPSDTQYF. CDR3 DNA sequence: TGTGCCTGGAGTTTCGGGGGGGCACCATCAGATACGCAGTATTTT.

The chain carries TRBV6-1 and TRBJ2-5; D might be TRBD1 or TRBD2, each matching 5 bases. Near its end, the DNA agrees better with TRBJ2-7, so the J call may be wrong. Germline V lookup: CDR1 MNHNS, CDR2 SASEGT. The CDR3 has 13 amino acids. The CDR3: CASIPGTGYEQYF. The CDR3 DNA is TGTGCCAGCATTCCCGGGACGGGGTACGAGCAGTACTTC.

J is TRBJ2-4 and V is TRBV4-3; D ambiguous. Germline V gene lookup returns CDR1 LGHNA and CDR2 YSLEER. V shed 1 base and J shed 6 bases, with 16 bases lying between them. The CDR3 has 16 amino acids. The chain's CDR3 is CASSQAQMDGGNIQYF. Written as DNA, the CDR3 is TGCGCCAGCAGCCAAGCGCAAATGGACGGCGGAAACATTCAGTACTTC.

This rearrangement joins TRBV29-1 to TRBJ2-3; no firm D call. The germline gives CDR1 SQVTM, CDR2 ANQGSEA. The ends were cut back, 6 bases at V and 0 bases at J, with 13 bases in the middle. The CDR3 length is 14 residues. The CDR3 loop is CSVDLSTSTDTQYF. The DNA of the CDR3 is TGCAGCGTCGACCTATCCACTAGCACAGATACGCAGTATTTT.

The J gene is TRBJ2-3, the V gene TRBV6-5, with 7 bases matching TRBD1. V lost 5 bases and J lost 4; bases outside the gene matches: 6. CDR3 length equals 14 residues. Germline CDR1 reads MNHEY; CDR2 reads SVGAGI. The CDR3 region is CASSQGEGADTQYF. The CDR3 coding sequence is TGTGCCAGCAGTCAGGGGGAAGGCGCAGATACGCAGTATTTT.

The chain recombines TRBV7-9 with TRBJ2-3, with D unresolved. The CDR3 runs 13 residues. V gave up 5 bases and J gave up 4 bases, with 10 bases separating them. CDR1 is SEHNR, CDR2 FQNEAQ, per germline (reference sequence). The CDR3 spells CASSTGMSDTQYF. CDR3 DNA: TGTGCCAGCAGCACCGGAATGTCAGATACGCAGTATTTT.

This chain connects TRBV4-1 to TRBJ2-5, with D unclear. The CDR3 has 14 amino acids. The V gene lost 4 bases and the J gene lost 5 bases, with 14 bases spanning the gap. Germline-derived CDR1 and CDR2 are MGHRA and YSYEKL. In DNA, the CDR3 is TGCGCCAGCAGCCCCACCGACATCGGCGAGACCCAGTACTTC. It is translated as CASSPTDIGETQYF.

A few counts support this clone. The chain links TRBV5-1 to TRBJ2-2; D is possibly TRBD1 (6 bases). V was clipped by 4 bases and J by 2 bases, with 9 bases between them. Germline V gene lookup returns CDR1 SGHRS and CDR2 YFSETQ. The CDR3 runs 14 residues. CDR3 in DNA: TGCGCCAGCAGCCCGGACAGCAACACCGGGGAGCTGTTTTTT. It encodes CASSPDSNTGELFF.

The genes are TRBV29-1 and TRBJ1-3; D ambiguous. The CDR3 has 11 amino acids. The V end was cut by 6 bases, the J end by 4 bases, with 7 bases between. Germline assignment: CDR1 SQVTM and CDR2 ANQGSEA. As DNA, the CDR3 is TGCAGCGTCGTCCAAGGAAACACCATATATTTT. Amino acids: CSVVQGNTIYF.

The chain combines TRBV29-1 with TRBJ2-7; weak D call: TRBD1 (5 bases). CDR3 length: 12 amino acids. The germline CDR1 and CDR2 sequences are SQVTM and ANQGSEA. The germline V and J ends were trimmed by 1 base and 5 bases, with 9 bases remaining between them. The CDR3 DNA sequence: TGCAGCGTTGAAGGAAGGGGAAACGAGCAGTACTTC. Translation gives CSVEGRGNEQYF.

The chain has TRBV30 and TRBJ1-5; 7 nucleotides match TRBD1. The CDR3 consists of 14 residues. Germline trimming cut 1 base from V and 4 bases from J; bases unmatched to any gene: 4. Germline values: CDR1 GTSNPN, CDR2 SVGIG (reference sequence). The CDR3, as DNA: TGTGCCTGGAGTGACAGGGGCATGAATCAGCCCCAGCATTTT. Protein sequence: CAWSDRGMNQPQHF. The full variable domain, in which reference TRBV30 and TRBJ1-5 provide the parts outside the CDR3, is SQTIHQWPATLVQPVGSPLSLECTVEGTSNPNLYWYRQAAGRGLQLLFYSVGIGQISSEVPQNLSASRPQDRQFILSSKKLLLSDSGFYLCAWSDRGMNQPQHFGDGTRLSIL.

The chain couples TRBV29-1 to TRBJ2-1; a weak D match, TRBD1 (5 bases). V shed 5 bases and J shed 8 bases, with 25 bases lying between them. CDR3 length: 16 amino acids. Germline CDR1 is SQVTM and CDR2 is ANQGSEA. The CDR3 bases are TGCAGCGTTCAGGGCCAGGACCCCCTGATCGGCTATGAGCAGTTCTTC. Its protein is CSVQGQDPLIGYEQFF.

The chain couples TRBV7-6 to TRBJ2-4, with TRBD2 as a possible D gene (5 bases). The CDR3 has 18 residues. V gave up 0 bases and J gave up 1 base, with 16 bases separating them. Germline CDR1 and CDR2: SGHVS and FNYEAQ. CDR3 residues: CASSLAQPEGEAKNIQYF. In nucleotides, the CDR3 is TGTGCCAGCAGCTTAGCGCAACCCGAGGGTGAGGCCAAAAACATTCAGTACTTC.

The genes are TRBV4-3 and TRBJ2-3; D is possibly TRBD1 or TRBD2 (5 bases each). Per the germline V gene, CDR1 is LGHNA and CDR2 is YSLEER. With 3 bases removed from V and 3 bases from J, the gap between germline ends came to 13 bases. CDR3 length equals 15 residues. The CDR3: CASSHKRGRTDTQYF. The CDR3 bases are TGCGCCAGCAGCCACAAGAGGGGAAGAACAGATACGCAGTATTTT.

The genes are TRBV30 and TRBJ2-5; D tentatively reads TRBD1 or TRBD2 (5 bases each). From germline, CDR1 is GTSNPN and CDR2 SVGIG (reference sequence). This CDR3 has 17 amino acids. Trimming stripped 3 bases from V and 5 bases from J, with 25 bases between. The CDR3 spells CAWRETGTHLCRETQYF. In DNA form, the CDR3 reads TGTGCCTGGAGGGAAACCGGGACCCATCTGTGCCGGGAGACCCAGTACTTC.